This T cell receptor beta chain was sequenced during a study of T cells in Graves' hyperthyroidism and ophthalmopathy. Germline V gene sequence: CDR1 SGDLS, CDR2 YYNGEE. The CDR3 covers 14 residues. The ends were cut back, 7 bases at V and 6 bases at J, with 17 bases in the middle. TCR beta CDR3 regions were amplified from RNA. Initially, a first-round RT-PCR of the TCR CDR3 employed the HTBI primer set. TCRdb recomputed calls from the multiplex PCR reads with MiXCR, one row per CDR3 protein. The sample comprises about 700,000 distinct CDR3 sequences, 13% to 15% of which are singletons, and roughly a tenth rests with the top ten. On this clonotype: Antigen specificity is unknown.

Study outcomes and limitations: Blood held most thyroid clonotypes expanded above 0.001 frequency.

This rearrangement joins TRBV9 to TRBJ2-1; D ambiguous. Material for sequencing was blood. The clonotype originates from a woman in her late teens or twenties with Graves' hyperthyroidism. The CDR3 loop reads CASGPGRSGNEQFF. In nucleotides, the CDR3 is TGTGCCAGCGGCCCCGGTAGGTCGGGCAATGAGCAGTTCTTC.